These 19 T cell receptor beta chains came from one sample sequenced in a study of blood T cell repertoires in COVID-19. Produced via immunoSEQ multiplex PCR; TCRdb's table is partial and in-frame only. The sample consists of about 39,000 clones, 80% to 90% of them appearing once. What was sequenced was peripheral blood. The receptors shown here come from a man between 60 and 75 years old in a cohort sampled during active COVID-19.

This chain uses TRBV10-3 with TRBJ2-7; 12 nucleotides agree with TRBD2. Germline V gene sequence: CDR1 ENHRY, CDR2 SYGVKD. The J segment lost 3 bases and the V segment lost 5 bases, leaving 8 bases of the junction unmatched. CDR3 length equals 16 residues. The CDR3 bases are TGTGCCATCAGTCCAGGACCGGGACTAGCGGGCTACGAGCAGTACTTC. Amino acid sequence: CAISPGPGLAGYEQYF.

The chain uses TRBV3-1 (or the pseudogene TRBV3-2) and TRBJ2-1; 11 positions match TRBD2. Germline assignment: CDR1 LGHDT and CDR2 YNNKEL (reference sequence). After removal of 4 bases from V and 7 bases from J, the junction contained 9 bases not matched to a gene. CDR3 length equals 16 residues. The CDR3 spells CASSPQLAGVLNEQFF. CDR3 bases: TGTGCCAGCAGCCCTCAACTAGCGGGAGTTCTAAATGAGCAGTTCTTC.

The chain recombines TRBV27 with TRBJ2-3; tentatively, D is TRBD1 (5 bases). With 6 bases removed from V and 5 bases from J, the gap between germline ends came to 18 bases. CDR3 length equals 15 residues. The germline gives CDR1 MNHEY, CDR2 SMNVEV (reference sequence). The CDR3 loop reads CASSLKGLARDTQYF. The CDR3 bases are TGTGCCAGCAGCCTTAAGGGGTTAGCAAGAGATACGCAGTATTTT.

J is TRBJ1-6 and V is TRBV10-3, with a possible D match to TRBD1 (5 bases). The CDR3 is 14 residues long. Trimming stripped 2 bases from V and 7 bases from J, with 9 bases between. Germline V gives CDR1 ENHRY, CDR2 SYGVKD. The chain's CDR3 is CAISEAGWNSPLHF. The DNA of the CDR3 is TGTGCCATCAGTGAGGCAGGGTGGAATTCACCCCTCCACTTT.

This chain links TRBV19 with TRBJ1-1; possible D gene TRBD1, 6 bases. The CDR3 consists of 13 residues. The V gene's germline CDR1 is LNHDA and CDR2 SQIVND (reference sequence). V was clipped by 9 bases and J by 5 bases, with 16 bases between them. In DNA form, the CDR3 reads TGTGCCAGCAGGGGAGTTAGGGGAACTGAAGCTTTCTTT. It encodes CASRGVRGTEAFF.

The chain has TRBV5-6 and TRBJ1-5; TRBD1 matches 9 bases. Germline V CDR1 and CDR2: SGHDT, YYEEEE. V shed 4 bases, J shed 7 bases, and the junction held 12 bases outside the gene matches. The CDR3 extends over 16 amino acids. DNA of the CDR3: TGTGCCAGCAGCACTGCCGGGACAGGGAACAGGCAGCCCCAGCATTTT. This sequence encodes CASSTAGTGNRQPQHF. The full variable domain, completed using reference TRBV5-6 and TRBJ1-5, is DAGVTQSPTHLIKTRGQQVTLRCSPKSGHDTVSWYQQALGQGPQFIFQYYEEEERQRGNFPDRFSGHQFPNYSSELNVNALLLGDSALYLCASSTAGTGNRQPQHFGDGTRLSIL.

The chain combines TRBV19 with TRBJ1-5; the D is unclear. The CDR3 runs to 14 residues. CDR1 and CDR2 (germline): LNHDA, SQIVND (reference sequence). The V end lost 5 bases, the J end lost 0 bases, and 8 bases lay between the germline ends. The CDR3 reads CASSGTASNQPQHF. For the CDR3, the DNA is TGTGCCAGTAGTGGAACAGCTAGCAATCAGCCCCAGCATTTT.

This chain joins TRBV9 and TRBJ2-3, with 7 bases aligning to TRBD2. The CDR3 sequence is 15 residues long. V lost 4 bases, J lost 0 bases, and 5 bases stayed unmatched. Germline loops: CDR1 SGDLS, CDR2 YYNGEE. DNA of the CDR3: TGTGCCAGCAGCCGAAGCGGGGTTAGCACAGATACGCAGTATTTT. Its translation: CASSRSGVSTDTQYF.

The J gene is TRBJ2-1, the V gene TRBV28; 8 positions match TRBD2. The CDR3 is 17 amino acids. V lost 6 bases, J lost 8 bases, and 18 bases stayed unmatched. CDR1 is MDHEN and CDR2 is SYDVKM in the germline V gene. CDR3 loop: CASSLRGAGALGDEQFF. The CDR3 DNA follows: TGTGCCAGCAGCCTAAGGGGAGCGGGAGCCCTCGGGGATGAGCAGTTCTTC.

The chain links TRBV24-1 to TRBJ2-7; tentatively, D is TRBD2 (6 bases). Germline V gene lookup returns CDR1 KGHDR and CDR2 SFDVKD. This CDR3 comprises 13 residues. Trimming cost V 4 bases and J 5 bases, with 11 bases left between them. CDR3 residues: CATSDGSSNEQYF. The DNA for the CDR3 is TGTGCCACCAGTGACGGGAGTTCTAACGAGCAGTACTTC.

V and J are TRBV2 and TRBJ2-3, with 11 bases aligning to TRBD2. Germline CDR1 and CDR2: SNHLY and FYNNEI. V was pared by 4 bases and J by 3 bases, with 6 bases of the junction left unmatched. The CDR3 spans 16 residues. For the CDR3, the DNA is TGTGCCAGCAGTGTTAGGGCTAGCGGGAGGACAGATACGCAGTATTTT. Protein sequence: CASSVRASGRTDTQYF.

This chain uses TRBV10-3 with TRBJ1-5, with a weak D call TRBD1 (5 bases). Germline V CDR1 and CDR2: ENHRY, SYGVKD. The CDR3 spans 15 residues. Trimming cost V 4 bases and J 1 base, with 11 bases left between them. CDR3 residues: CAISGGKGSNQPQHF. CDR3 coding DNA: TGTGCCATCAGTGGGGGCAAGGGGAGCAATCAGCCCCAGCATTTT.

This chain joins TRBV5-1 and TRBJ1-1; D unclear. CDR3 size: 12 residues. Trimming removed 4 bases at V and 3 bases at J, with 7 bases between. CDR1 SGHRS and CDR2 YFSETQ come from the germline V gene. CDR3 amino acids: CASSREDTEAFF. CDR3 nucleotide sequence: TGCGCCAGCAGCCGAGAGGACACTGAAGCTTTCTTT.

This chain links TRBV11-2 with TRBJ2-2, with D uncertain. The CDR3 runs 13 residues. Deletions cut 4 bases from V and 5 bases from J, with 8 bases between. Per the germline V gene, CDR1 is SGHAT and CDR2 is FQNNGV. CDR3 DNA: TGTGCCAGCAGCTCCCGACTGACCGGGGAGCTGTTTTTT. Its translation: CASSSRLTGELFF.

The chain has TRBV3-1 (or the pseudogene TRBV3-2) and TRBJ2-5, with a possible D match to TRBD2 (5 bases). V lost 0 bases and J 5 bases, leaving 13 bases between the germline ends. The CDR3 sequence is 15 residues long. Germline-derived CDR1 and CDR2 are LGHDT and YNNKEL (reference sequence). CDR3: CASSQEAEDGETQYF. CDR3 in DNA: TGTGCCAGCAGCCAAGAAGCGGAGGATGGGGAGACCCAGTACTTC.

This clone was observed a single time. V usage is TRBV5-1 and J usage is TRBJ1-2; D not certain. The V gene's germline CDR1 is SGHRS and CDR2 YFSETQ. The CDR3 is 13 amino acids. V lost 6 bases and J 4 bases, leaving 13 bases between the germline ends. CDR3: CASKEGIGYGYTF. In DNA, the CDR3 is TGCGCCAGCAAGGAGGGTATCGGCTATGGCTACACCTTC. Filled out from reference TRBV5-1 and TRBJ1-2, the complete variable domain reads KAGVTQTPRYLIKTRGQQVTLSCSPISGHRSVSWYQQTPGQGLQFLFEYFSETQRNKGNFPGRFSGRQFSNSRSEMNVSTLELGDSALYLCASKEGIGYGYTFGSGTRLTVV.

V is TRBV5-3 and J is TRBJ2-2; 9 nucleotides align to TRBD2. TRBV5-3 has ORF status, its function being uncertain. Trimming removed 2 bases from V and 8 bases from J; junction bases left unmatched: 4. This CDR3 spans 14 amino acids. CDR3 coding DNA: TGTGCCAGAAGCTTCGGTAGCGGGAGTGGGGAGCTGTTTTTT. Protein: CARSFGSGSGELFF.

The chain carries TRBV9 and TRBJ1-1; no reliable D call. The length of the CDR3 is 13 residues. The ends were cut back, 2 bases at V and 1 base at J, with 6 bases in the middle. Germline V gene lookup returns CDR1 SGDLS and CDR2 YYNGEE. The CDR3 DNA follows: TGTGCCAGCAGCGTCCGCGCGAACACTGAAGCTTTCTTT. Translated, it gives CASSVRANTEAFF. The full variable domain, its missing parts supplied by reference TRBV9 and TRBJ1-1, is DSGVTQTPKHLITATGQRVTLRCSPRSGDLSVYWYQQSLDQGLQFLIQYYNGEERAKGNILERFSAQQFPDLHSELNLSSLELGDSALYFCASSVRANTEAFFGQGTRLTVV.

V is TRBV6-1 and J is TRBJ2-5; TRBD1 agrees at 9 bases. The J segment lost 5 bases and the V segment lost 2 bases, leaving 6 bases of the junction unmatched. CDR1 and CDR2 from the germline V gene are MNHNS and SASEGT. The CDR3 loop spans 15 amino acids. This CDR3 is CASSELQGAWETQYF. In DNA, the CDR3 is TGTGCCAGCAGTGAACTACAGGGGGCGTGGGAGACCCAGTACTTC.